The rows below give T cell receptor beta chains drawn from one sample of a study of regulatory T cells in long-lasting Graves disease. TCRdb itself ran the multiplex PCR reads through MiXCR, one entry per CDR3 protein. The repertoire holds fewer than 450,000 distinct CDR3 sequences, with about 15% as singletons. The same data also went into a second study, on T cells in Graves' hyperthyroidism and ophthalmopathy.

The sequencing used peripheral blood mononuclear cells (PBMCs), collected at new diagnosis, from a patient treated with antithyroid drugs. These receptors came from a woman between 35 and 50 years old with Graves disease. The CDR3 runs from the conserved cysteine through the conserved F or W. The D gene is left open where the match is weak. Rows may omit the clone size; those that give it use once, few, many or a size class.

v_call: TRBV11-3; j_call: TRBJ2-3; clone_size: many; d_call: TRBD2; cdr3_nt: TGTGCCAGCAGCAGACTAGCGGGATTCACAGATACGCAGTATTTT; cdr3_aa: CASSRLAGFTDTQYF
v_call: TRBV7-2; j_call: TRBJ2-1; clone_size: few; d_call: TRBD2; cdr3_nt: TGTGCCAGCAGCCGATCTAGCGGAAGCACGCCAAAGCAGTTCTTC; cdr3_aa: CASSRSSGSTPKQFF
v_call: TRBV28; j_call: TRBJ1-5; clone_size: .; d_call: .; cdr3_nt: TGTGCCAGCAGTTTTCGGGGGTATTCCAATCAGCCCCAGCATTTT; cdr3_aa: CASSFRGYSNQPQHF
v_call: TRBV3-1; j_call: TRBJ1-1; clone_size: many; d_call: .; cdr3_nt: TGTGCCAGCAGCGGACCCAGCCGCAGAATGAACACTGAAGCTTTCTTT; cdr3_aa: CASSGPSRRMNTEAFF
v_call: TRBV19; j_call: TRBJ2-7; clone_size: few; d_call: TRBD1; cdr3_nt: TGTGCCAGTAGTTTGAGATTGAGACAGGGATTGTGGGAGCAGTACTTC; cdr3_aa: CASSLRLRQGLWEQYF
v_call: TRBV12-3/TRBV12-4; j_call: TRBJ2-3; clone_size: many; d_call: .; cdr3_nt: TGTGCCAGCAGCCCCTCCCGGGATACGCAGTATTTT; cdr3_aa: CASSPSRDTQYF
v_call: TRBV6-2/TRBV6-3; j_call: TRBJ2-7; clone_size: few; d_call: .; cdr3_nt: TGTGCCAGCAGTAAAGGGACCTACTACGAGCGGTACTTC; cdr3_aa: CASSKGTYYERYF
v_call: TRBV12-3/TRBV12-4; j_call: TRBJ2-7; clone_size: many; d_call: .; cdr3_nt: TGTGCCAGCAGTCACGGACTAAACGAGCAGTACTTC; cdr3_aa: CASSHGLNEQYF
v_call: TRBV28; j_call: TRBJ2-3; clone_size: many; d_call: .; cdr3_nt: TGTGCCAGCAGTCTTTCCATGGCCCATACGCAGTATTTT; cdr3_aa: CASSLSMAHTQYF
v_call: TRBV27; j_call: TRBJ2-2; clone_size: many; d_call: .; cdr3_nt: TGTGCCAGCAGTTTATTAGCCAGGGGGAACACCGGGGAGCTGTTTTTT; cdr3_aa: CASSLLARGNTGELFF
v_call: TRBV12-3/TRBV12-4; j_call: TRBJ2-7; clone_size: .; d_call: TRBD2; cdr3_nt: TGTGCCAGCATGCCCCGGGGTGCGGGAGTTAGAACCTACGAGCAGTACTTC; cdr3_aa: CASMPRGAGVRTYEQYF
v_call: TRBV19; j_call: TRBJ1-5; clone_size: many; d_call: .; cdr3_nt: TGTGCCAGTAGTATTCTTCGGCAGGGAGGCAATCAGCCCCAGCATTTT; cdr3_aa: CASSILRQGGNQPQHF
v_call: TRBV28; j_call: TRBJ1-6; clone_size: many; d_call: TRBD1; cdr3_nt: TGTGCCAGCAGTTTCTCGGACAGGTTCTCCGTGTCACCCCTCCACTTT; cdr3_aa: CASSFSDRFSVSPLHF
v_call: TRBV20-1; j_call: TRBJ2-7; clone_size: many; d_call: .; cdr3_nt: TGCAGTGCTAGTCACGGCTCCTACGAGCAGTACTTC; cdr3_aa: CSASHGSYEQYF
v_call: TRBV27; j_call: TRBJ2-1; clone_size: many; d_call: TRBD1; cdr3_nt: TGTGCCAGCAGAACCGGGACAGGGGGCCATGAGCAGTTCTTC; cdr3_aa: CASRTGTGGHEQFF
v_call: TRBV14; j_call: TRBJ2-1; clone_size: many; d_call: TRBD2; cdr3_nt: TGTGCCAGCAGCCAAGGACTAGCGGGAGTGGATGAGCAGTTCTTC; cdr3_aa: CASSQGLAGVDEQFF
v_call: TRBV20-1; j_call: TRBJ1-1; clone_size: many; d_call: .; cdr3_nt: TGCAGTGCTAGAACGCTGAACCCGTCAGGGCGGAACACTGAAGCTTTCTTT; cdr3_aa: CSARTLNPSGRNTEAFF
v_call: TRBV7-3; j_call: TRBJ2-1; clone_size: .; d_call: TRBD2; cdr3_nt: TGTGCCAGCAGCCAGGGACTAGCGGGAGGCATTTCCGAGCAGTTCTTC; cdr3_aa: CASSQGLAGGISEQFF
v_call: TRBV13; j_call: TRBJ2-2; clone_size: .; d_call: TRBD2; cdr3_nt: TGTGCCAGCAGCTACGGACTAGCGGGAGTCGGCACCGGGGAGCTGTTTTTT; cdr3_aa: CASSYGLAGVGTGELFF
v_call: TRBV5-1; j_call: TRBJ1-2; clone_size: few; d_call: .; cdr3_nt: TGCGCCAGCAATCTGGACACTACCTCAAACTATGGCTACACCTTC; cdr3_aa: CASNLDTTSNYGYTF
v_call: TRBV12-3/TRBV12-4; j_call: TRBJ2-3; clone_size: .; d_call: .; cdr3_nt: TGTGCCGGCAGTCGGGGTGAAGATACGCAGTATTTT; cdr3_aa: CAGSRGEDTQYF
v_call: TRBV7-8; j_call: TRBJ1-4; clone_size: many; d_call: .; cdr3_nt: TGTGCCAGCAGCTTTCAGCCCCGAACAACTAATGAAAAACTGTTTTTT; cdr3_aa: CASSFQPRTTNEKLFF
v_call: TRBV5-1; j_call: TRBJ1-4; clone_size: many; d_call: TRBD1; cdr3_nt: TGCGCCAGCAGCGTGGGACAGGGAAACGAAAAACTGTTTTTT; cdr3_aa: CASSVGQGNEKLFF
v_call: TRBV20-1; j_call: TRBJ1-5; clone_size: .; d_call: TRBD1; cdr3_nt: TGCAGTGCTAGAGGTCCGGGACAGAACAATCAGCCCCAGCATTTT; cdr3_aa: CSARGPGQNNQPQHF
v_call: TRBV28; j_call: TRBJ2-3; clone_size: many; d_call: TRBD2; cdr3_nt: TGTGCCAGCAGGCCGAGCAGCGGGAGGGCCCTAGATACGCAGTATTTT; cdr3_aa: CASRPSSGRALDTQYF
v_call: TRBV19; j_call: TRBJ2-1; clone_size: .; d_call: TRBD2; cdr3_nt: TGTGCCAGTAGTAAGAGTGGCGGGAGGGCCAATGAGCAGTTCTTC; cdr3_aa: CASSKSGGRANEQFF
v_call: TRBV2; j_call: TRBJ2-1; clone_size: .; d_call: TRBD2; cdr3_nt: TGTGCCAGCGAGGGAGGGAGCATAGCGGGGGTCAACAATGAGCAGCTCTTC; cdr3_aa: CASEGGSIAGVNNEQLF
v_call: TRBV19; j_call: TRBJ2-2; clone_size: .; d_call: .; cdr3_nt: TGTGCCAGTAGTACGGGGGCCACTCCGGTATTGGCCGGGGAGCTGTTTTTT; cdr3_aa: CASSTGATPVLAGELFF
v_call: TRBV19; j_call: TRBJ2-7; clone_size: many; d_call: .; cdr3_nt: TGTGCCAGTAGTATCGAGGGACGGAGCTCCTACGAGCAGTACTTC; cdr3_aa: CASSIEGRSSYEQYF
v_call: TRBV6-2/TRBV6-3; j_call: TRBJ2-1; clone_size: .; d_call: TRBD2; cdr3_nt: TGTGCCTCAAAAGAACTAGCGGGGCCCTACAATGAGCAGTTCTTC; cdr3_aa: CASKELAGPYNEQFF
v_call: TRBV30; j_call: TRBJ2-3; clone_size: many; d_call: .; cdr3_nt: TGTGCCTGGAGTGTACATTCCGGGGGAGCCGTGTATTTT; cdr3_aa: CAWSVHSGGAVYF